A selection of T cell receptor beta chains follows, all from one sample in a study of cytomegalovirus exposure and HLA in healthy donors. Here immunoSEQ multiplex PCR was the method, and the copy in TCRdb shows in-frame clones only, minus some. The sample includes 170,000 or so clones, over 75% seen only once; the top ten take more than 0.5%. Sequences were obtained from PBMCs. All receptors come from a woman between 45 and 65 years old in good health and CMV-seronegative. CDR3s include the opening cysteine and the closing phenylalanine or tryptophan. The D gene is left open where the match is weak. Clone size is stated in some rows and not others, as once, few, many or a class when expanded.

V	length	D	size	J	CDR3	DNA
TRBV9	15	TRBD2	few	TRBJ2-5	CASSVERGPQETQYF	TGTGCCAGCAGCGTAGAGCGGGGACCCCAAGAGACCCAGTACTTC
TRBV7-3	16	TRBD2	.	TRBJ2-3	CASSLYSRGDTDTQYF	TGTGCCAGCAGCTTATACTCGCGGGGGGACACAGATACGCAGTATTTT
TRBV6-1	16	TRBD1	.	TRBJ2-7	CASSEGGTGGAYEQYF	TGTGCCAGCAGTGAAGGGGGGACAGGGGGGGCCTACGAGCAGTACTTC
TRBV30	13	.	.	TRBJ1-6	CASIGQGGSPLHF	TGTGCCTCCATAGGGCAGGGTGGTTCACCCCTCCACTTT
TRBV4-3	15	.	.	TRBJ1-1	CASSPRGTGGTEAFF	TGCGCCAGCAGCCCAAGGGGAACGGGGGGGACTGAAGCTTTCTTT
TRBV6-1	13	TRBD1	.	TRBJ1-5	CASMGQLNQPQHF	TGTGCCAGTATGGGACAGCTCAATCAGCCCCAGCATTTT
TRBV5-1	16	TRBD1	.	TRBJ2-5	CASSLTGGPLQETQYF	TGCGCCAGCAGCTTGACAGGGGGCCCGCTTCAAGAGACCCAGTACTTC
TRBV6-5	13	.	.	TRBJ1-2	CASRGIERRGYTF	TGTGCCAGCAGGGGGATTGAAAGGAGGGGCTACACCTTC
TRBV10-3	11	.	once	TRBJ1-2	CAISERGGYTF	TGTGCCATCAGTGAACGGGGTGGCTACACCTTC
TRBV28	15	.	.	TRBJ2-2	CASRTGFGNTGELFF	TGTGCCAGCAGAACAGGTTTTGGGAACACCGGGGAGCTGTTTTTT
TRBV5-1	14	TRBD1	.	TRBJ2-5	CASSLQGAEETQYF	TGCGCCAGCAGCTTGCAGGGGGCGGAAGAGACCCAGTACTTC
TRBV5-1	15	.	.	TRBJ2-7	CASSLWGSEWDEQYF	TGCGCCAGCAGCTTGTGGGGCTCAGAGTGGGACGAGCAGTACTTC
TRBV5-1	15	TRBD1	.	TRBJ1-1	CASRDNQGVATEAFF	TGCGCCAGCAGAGACAATCAGGGGGTTGCCACTGAAGCTTTCTTT
TRBV2	12	.	.	TRBJ2-1	CASRDSYNEQFF	TGTGCCAGCAGGGACTCTTACAATGAGCAGTTCTTC
TRBV30	14	TRBD2	.	TRBJ2-5	CAWSQGLAGETQYF	TGTGCCTGGAGTCAGGGACTAGCTGGAGAGACCCAGTACTTC
TRBV30	18	.	.	TRBJ2-1	CAWGGAGGGASSYNEQFF	TGTGCCTGGGGAGGGGCAGGTGGGGGAGCTAGCTCCTACAATGAGCAGTTCTTC
TRBV28	12	TRBD1	.	TRBJ2-2	CASRTGAGELFF	TGTGCCAGCAGGACAGGGGCCGGGGAGCTGTTTTTT
TRBV11-2	16	.	.	TRBJ2-7	CASSTRPSAVVYEQYF	TGTGCCAGCAGCACCCGACCTTCGGCGGTAGTCTACGAGCAGTACTTC
TRBV11-2	16	.	.	TRBJ2-1	CASSLDQGLKRAEQFF	TGTGCCAGCAGCTTAGATCAGGGTCTTAAGCGGGCTGAGCAGTTCTTC
TRBV28	13	.	once	TRBJ2-7	CASSLGGGGEQYF	TGTGCCAGCAGTTTAGGGGGCGGGGGCGAGCAGTACTTC
TRBV5-6	19	.	.	TRBJ2-6	CASSFYYTTFASGANVLTF	TGTGCCAGCAGCTTCTACTATACTACTTTTGCCTCTGGGGCCAACGTCCTGACTTTC
TRBV7-2	13	.	.	TRBJ2-3	CASSFQGSDTQYF	TGTGCCAGCAGCTTTCAGGGTTCAGATACGCAGTATTTT
TRBV18	15	.	once	TRBJ1-4	CASSPREGLNEKLFF	TGTGCCAGCTCACCACGGGAAGGACTTAATGAAAAACTGTTTTTT
TRBV6-6	12	TRBD1	few	TRBJ1-4	CASGTGHEKLFF	TGTGCCAGCGGGACAGGGCATGAAAAACTGTTTTTT
TRBV7-9	16	TRBD1	.	TRBJ2-7	CASSPPGQGFPYEQYF	TGTGCCAGCAGCCCACCAGGACAGGGTTTTCCCTACGAGCAGTACTTC
TRBV6-6	16	.	.	TRBJ2-1	CASSDSESGGYNEQFF	TGTGCCAGCAGTGACTCTGAGTCAGGGGGGTACAATGAGCAGTTCTTC
TRBV19	15	.	.	TRBJ2-7	CASSPSRQVLWEQYF	TGTGCCAGTAGTCCGAGTCGGCAGGTCTTATGGGAGCAGTACTTC
TRBV27	18	TRBD2	.	TRBJ2-6	CASISSPSGALGANVLTF	TGTGCCAGCATCTCGTCCCCTAGCGGTGCCTTAGGGGCCAACGTCCTGACTTTC
TRBV9	15	TRBD2	.	TRBJ2-3	CASGGGGRARDTQYF	TGTGCCAGCGGGGGGGGCGGGAGGGCCCGAGATACGCAGTATTTT
TRBV7-9	15	TRBD2	few	TRBJ2-7	CASRSALAGGYEQYF	TGTGCCAGCAGATCAGCTCTAGCGGGAGGCTACGAGCAGTACTTC
TRBV5-1	14	TRBD1	.	TRBJ2-5	CASSLGQGQETQYF	TGCGCCAGCAGCTTGGGACAGGGCCAAGAGACCCAGTACTTC
TRBV18	16	TRBD1	.	TRBJ2-2	CASSATGAPNTGELFF	TGTGCCAGCTCAGCTACAGGGGCGCCGAACACCGGGGAGCTGTTTTTT
TRBV29-1	14	.	.	TRBJ1-2	CSVDNAGYNYGYTF	TGCAGCGTCGATAATGCCGGGTATAACTATGGCTACACCTTC
TRBV7-2	13	.	few	TRBJ1-2	CASSPWRGDGYTF	TGTGCCAGCAGCCCTTGGCGGGGGGATGGCTACACCTTC
TRBV27	15	TRBD2	.	TRBJ2-3	CASREGGKVADTQYF	TGTGCCAGCAGGGAGGGAGGGAAAGTCGCAGATACGCAGTATTTT
TRBV2	12	.	.	TRBJ1-2	CASRVLAYGYTF	TGTGCCAGCAGGGTGCTGGCCTATGGCTACACCTTC
TRBV6-5	14	TRBD2	.	TRBJ2-7	CASTLTSGSYEQYF	TGTGCCAGCACCCTGACTAGCGGCTCCTACGAGCAGTACTTC
TRBV19	16	TRBD1	.	TRBJ1-1	CASSIDEGAVVTEAFF	TGTGCCAGTAGTATAGATGAGGGGGCGGTTGTCACTGAAGCTTTCTTT
TRBV25-1	11	.	.	TRBJ2-3	CASSDYGTQYF	TGTGCCAGCAGTGATTACGGTACGCAGTATTTT
TRBV19	16	.	.	TRBJ1-5	CASSRKHRVTNQPQHF	TGTGCCAGTAGTCGCAAACACCGGGTCACCAATCAGCCCCAGCATTTT
TRBV19	15	.	.	TRBJ1-1	CASSLPREDLSRAFF	TGTGCCAGTAGTCTCCCCAGGGAGGATCTCTCTAGGGCTTTCTTT
TRBV27	14	TRBD1	.	TRBJ1-2	CASANRGLGYGYTF	TGTGCCAGCGCCAACAGGGGATTGGGCTATGGCTACACCTTC
TRBV11-2	16	TRBD1	.	TRBJ1-4	CASSLGVGQGNEKLFF	TGTGCCAGCAGCTTAGGCGTGGGACAGGGGAATGAAAAACTGTTTTTT
TRBV4-2	18	TRBD2	.	TRBJ2-3	CASSQGTSGSIGTDTQYF	TGTGCCAGCAGCCAAGGGACTAGCGGGAGTATTGGCACAGATACGCAGTATTTT
TRBV28	14	TRBD2	once	TRBJ2-3	CASSGTSSTDTQYF	TGTGCCAGCAGTGGGACTAGCAGCACAGATACGCAGTATTTT
TRBV23-1	13	.	once	TRBJ1-2	CASSQSGGEGYTF	TGCGCCAGCAGTCAATCAGGGGGTGAGGGCTACACCTTC
TRBV7-2	14	TRBD1	.	TRBJ1-3	CASSGQGAGNTIYF	TGTGCCAGCAGCGGACAGGGAGCTGGAAACACCATATATTTT
TRBV5-4	16	TRBD1	.	TRBJ1-1	CASSSRDRGPNTEAFF	TGTGCCAGCAGCTCCCGGGACAGGGGGCCGAACACTGAAGCTTTCTTT
TRBV6-4	15	TRBD1	.	TRBJ1-2	CASSDQGGSNYGYTF	TGTGCCAGCAGTGACCAGGGGGGTTCTAACTATGGCTACACCTTC
TRBV28	14	TRBD1	.	TRBJ2-6	CASRDRAGANVLTF	TGTGCCAGCCGGGACAGGGCTGGGGCCAACGTCCTGACTTTC
TRBV5-1	15	TRBD2	.	TRBJ2-5	CASRPQTSGIETQYF	TGCGCCAGCAGACCCCAGACTAGCGGGATTGAGACCCAGTACTTC
TRBV20-1	11	.	.	TRBJ2-7	CSVAETYEQYF	TGCAGTGTAGCAGAGACCTACGAGCAGTACTTC
TRBV4-1	14	.	.	TRBJ1-2	CASSQGHTNYGYTF	TGCGCCAGCAGCCAAGGCCACACTAACTATGGCTACACCTTC
TRBV9	18	.	.	TRBJ2-1	CASSVGFRRGRSLDEQFF	TGTGCCAGCAGCGTAGGTTTCAGGCGGGGCCGCAGTCTCGATGAGCAGTTCTTC
TRBV15	15	.	once	TRBJ2-7	CATSRDSSTPYEQYF	TGTGCCACCAGCAGAGACTCTTCTACCCCCTACGAGCAGTACTTC